This entry features one TCR beta chain sequence. Every donor was a Caucasian adult from Nashville, Tennessee. Extraction of genomic DNA in unsorted samples used approximately 100 million PBMCs. Sequencing was at deep level. The protocol was immunoSEQ multiplex PCR, while the TCRdb copy is restricted to in-frame clones and leaves out a portion. The sample has about half a million clones; 78% are singletons. This sample was taken from a study of shared clonotypes between healthy human individuals. On the study more broadly: The donor group consisted of a couple of women and three men, aged 18 to 49.

This CDR3 has 19 amino acids. Germline V gives CDR1 MGHRA, CDR2 YSYEKL. V gave up 3 bases and J gave up 0 bases; unmatched junction bases: 10. This chain connects TRBV4-1 to TRBJ2-1, with 11 bases lining up with TRBD2. The sequence was collected from a woman aged 40-49 years in good health. Some clones in this sample may be carry-over from other donors' samples. What was sequenced was PBMCs. The CDR3 DNA follows: TGCGCCAGCAGCCACCCACGCCTAGCGGGAGGCCCCTCCTACAATGAGCAGTTCTTC. It is translated as CASSHPRLAGGPSYNEQFF.